This T cell receptor (beta chain) was sequenced for a study of blood T cells in healthy people across ages. General observations from the study: When set beside aged donors, long-lived donors presented more naive CD4+ cells and higher diversity.

CDR1 and CDR2 (germline): MNHNY, SVGAGI (reference sequence). Trimming stripped 5 bases from V and 8 bases from J, with 12 bases between. This CDR3 is built from 12 residues. The people who gave samples were healthy Caucasians from Russia, aged roughly 6 to 100. This clonotype was detected many times. Antigen unknown. The use of a sample-barcoded 5' primer and a J-beta primer mix characterized a second PCR of roughly 7 to 11 cycles. TCRdb fed the 5' RACE reads into MiXCR, producing one record per CDR3 protein. The sample lists about 1.1 million distinct CDR3 sequences, 35% to 40% occurring once. V usage is TRBV6-6 and J usage is TRBJ1-2; D not certain. Sequenced sample: blood. This TCR derives from a man aged 18 to 29 in good health. CDR3 in DNA: TGTGCCAGCAGTCCCCCGAAAGGGGGCTACACCTTC. Protein product: CASSPPKGGYTF.